One sample yielded the 30 T cell receptor beta chains listed below, sequenced in a study of blood T cell repertoires in COVID-19. Generated by immunoSEQ multiplex PCR, the TCRdb table keeps only in-frame clones and is missing some. The data contain about 210,000 clones, almost 85% of them singletons. Source material: peripheral blood. These TCRs come from a woman aged 45-59 years with active or convalescent COVID-19.

The chain carries TRBV19 and TRBJ2-7; no clear D. Germline V gene sequence: CDR1 LNHDA, CDR2 SQIVND (reference sequence). This CDR3 is 12 amino acids long. Trimming removed 1 base from V and 5 bases from J, with 6 bases in between. The CDR3 here is CASSIGHNEQYF. The CDR3 DNA sequence: TGTGCCAGTAGTATAGGGCACAACGAGCAGTACTTC.

The V gene is TRBV9, the J gene TRBJ2-2; 11 bases fit TRBD1. Germline CDR1 and CDR2: SGDLS and YYNGEE. The CDR3 loop spans 14 amino acids. With 0 bases clipped from V and 13 bases from J, the junction kept 5 bases outside the gene matches. The CDR3 region has the DNA TGTGCCAGCAGCGTAGCAGGGACAGGGGGAGGGCTGTTTTTT. Protein product: CASSVAGTGGGLFF.

The rearrangement joins TRBV3-1 (or the pseudogene TRBV3-2) to TRBJ2-7; 12 nucleotides line up with TRBD2. The V gene end was trimmed by 1 base and the J gene end by 4 bases; junction bases not matched to a gene: 2. The germline gives CDR1 LGHDT, CDR2 YNNKEL (reference sequence). The CDR3 is made up of 15 amino acids. CDR3 protein: CASSQVTSGRYEQYF. The CDR3 DNA reads as TGTGCCAGCAGCCAAGTCACTAGCGGGAGGTACGAGCAGTACTTC.

The chain employs TRBV6-5 and TRBJ1-4, with no clear D. The CDR3 has 14 amino acids. Germline values: CDR1 MNHEY, CDR2 SVGAGI. Deletions cut 6 bases from V and 7 bases from J, with 15 bases between. The CDR3 sequence is CASRDAAGGEKLFF. CDR3 bases: TGTGCCAGCAGGGATGCGGCAGGAGGTGAAAAACTGTTTTTT.

This clone was detected a few times. The chain uses TRBV29-1 and TRBJ1-5; 8 bases agree with TRBD1. This CDR3 spans 15 amino acids. The J segment lost 2 bases and the V segment lost 5 bases, leaving 8 bases of the junction unmatched. The germline gives CDR1 SQVTM, CDR2 ANQGSEA. The CDR3 sequence is CSVSSGQGGNQPQHF. CDR3 DNA: TGCAGCGTTAGTTCTGGACAGGGTGGCAATCAGCCCCAGCATTTT.

The rearrangement joins TRBV6-5 to TRBJ1-5; 10 bases are shared with TRBD1. The CDR3 has 13 residues. The V segment lost 6 bases and the J segment 4 bases; nucleotides outside the gene matches: 0. The V gene's germline CDR1 is MNHEY and CDR2 SVGAGI. The CDR3 DNA is TGTGCCAGCAGGGGACAGGGGAATCAGCCCCAGCATTTT. Its protein product is CASRGQGNQPQHF.

The V gene is TRBV28, the J gene TRBJ1-5, with 7 bases that match TRBD1. Germline-derived CDR1 and CDR2 are MDHEN and SYDVKM. The CDR3 loop spans 14 amino acids. After removal of 3 bases from V and 7 bases from J, the junction contained 6 bases not matched to a gene. Here the CDR3 DNA reads TGTGCCAGCAGTTTTCTACAGGGGCGGCAGCCCCAGCATTTT. This gives the protein CASSFLQGRQPQHF.

The rearrangement uses TRBV12-3 or TRBV12-4 and TRBJ2-1, with 7 positions matching TRBD2. The CDR3 extends over 13 amino acids. After removal of 7 bases from V and 9 bases from J, the junction contained 9 bases not matched to a gene. The CDR3 reads CASTPPGGREQFF. DNA for the CDR3: TGTGCCAGCACCCCCCCGGGAGGACGTGAGCAGTTCTTC.

V gene TRBV28 combines with J gene TRBJ2-7; maybe TRBD2 (5 bases). The CDR3 covers 12 residues. Germline V gene sequence: CDR1 MDHEN, CDR2 SYDVKM. The germline V and J ends were trimmed by 6 bases and 4 bases, with 10 bases remaining between them. CDR3: CASRALGYEQYF. The CDR3 region has the DNA TGTGCCAGCAGGGCACTAGGGTACGAGCAGTACTTC. The full variable domain, completed using reference TRBV28 and TRBJ2-7, is DVKVTQSSRYLVKRTGEKVFLECVQDMDHENMFWYRQDPGLGLRLIYFSYDVKMKEKGDIPEGYSVSREKKERFSLILESASTNQTSMYLCASRALGYEQYFGPGTRLTVT.

The chain joins TRBV4-2 to TRBJ2-5; 9 nucleotides agree with TRBD2. CDR1 is LGHNA, CDR2 YNFKEQ, per germline. There are 17 residues in the CDR3. V was clipped by 0 bases and J by 4 bases; unmatched bases: 9. In DNA, the CDR3 is TGTGCCAGCAGCCAAGATCCTAGCGGGGAGGTCGCAGAGACCCAGTACTTC. Its protein is CASSQDPSGEVAETQYF.

The rearrangement joins TRBV5-1 to TRBJ2-1; 7 bases fit TRBD2. Germline trimming cut 0 bases from V and 8 bases from J; bases unmatched to any gene: 5. From germline, CDR1 is SGHRS and CDR2 YFSETQ. The CDR3 length is 14 residues. CDR3 region: CASSLGTSFHEQFF. DNA of the CDR3: TGCGCCAGCAGCTTGGGGACTAGTTTCCATGAGCAGTTCTTC.

This rearrangement joins TRBV16 to TRBJ1-2, with D possibly matching TRBD1 (5 bases). Germline lookup yields CDR1 KGHSY and CDR2 FQNENV. This CDR3 spans 14 amino acids. V dropped 6 bases and J dropped 5 bases, with 16 bases sitting between them. CDR3 loop: CASSLGQGGYGYTF. In nucleotides, the CDR3 is TGTGCCAGCAGTCTGGGGCAGGGCGGTTATGGCTACACCTTC.

A single count supports this clone. CDR3 DNA sequence: TGTGCCAGCAGCCAAGGACAGGGTTACTATGGCTACACCTTC. It codes for CASSQGQGYYGYTF. The chain has TRBV3-1 (or the pseudogene TRBV3-2) and TRBJ1-2, with 7 bases fitting TRBD1. The CDR3 is made up of 14 amino acids. Germline V gene sequence: CDR1 LGHDT, CDR2 YNNKEL (reference sequence). The V and J ends lost 1 base and 3 bases, in that order; junction bases with no gene match: 2.

This chain links TRBV12-3 or TRBV12-4 with TRBJ2-3; D is perhaps TRBD2 (5 bases). Trimming pared 5 bases from V and 4 bases from J, leaving 7 bases between. The CDR3 loop spans 12 amino acids. The CDR3 region is CASSGGSDTQYF. As DNA, the CDR3 is TGTGCCAGCAGTGGCGGGTCAGATACGCAGTATTTT.

The V and J genes are TRBV7-7 and TRBJ2-7, with TRBD2 identical over 7 bases. The CDR3 is 13 residues long. Trimming removed 5 bases from V and 6 bases from J; junction bases left unmatched: 7. Germline CDR1 reads SSHAT; CDR2 reads FNYEAQ (reference sequence). CDR3 amino acids: CASSPRLAGEQYF. The CDR3 bases are TGTGCCAGCAGCCCAAGACTAGCCGGCGAGCAGTACTTC.

This chain connects TRBV28 to TRBJ1-5; TRBD1 might be the D (6 bases). The CDR3 runs to 17 residues. CDR1 and CDR2 from the germline V gene are MDHEN and SYDVKM. Trimming pared 2 bases from V and 1 base from J, leaving 15 bases between. The CDR3 is CASSLPGHDPSNQPQHF. DNA for the CDR3: TGTGCCAGCAGTTTACCGGGACACGATCCAAGCAATCAGCCCCAGCATTTT.

V and J are TRBV2 and TRBJ2-3; 11 bases fit TRBD2. Germline assignment: CDR1 SNHLY and CDR2 FYNNEI. The CDR3 is 16 amino acids. The trim removed 6 bases at V and 0 bases at J, leaving 5 bases unmatched. CDR3 protein: CASREGLAASTDTQYF. The CDR3 DNA is TGTGCCAGCAGAGAGGGACTAGCGGCCAGCACAGATACGCAGTATTTT.

This CDR3 is CASRLDRKLFF. In nucleotides, the CDR3 is TGTGCCAGCAGGTTGGACAGAAAGCTGTTCTTC. The chain couples TRBV28 to TRBJ2-1; possible D gene TRBD1, 6 bases. CDR1 and CDR2 from the germline V gene are MDHEN and SYDVKM. Trimming removed 6 bases at V and 15 bases at J, with 15 bases between. The CDR3 is 11 residues long.

The chain carries TRBV6-5 and TRBJ2-3; no reliable D call. Germline loops: CDR1 MNHEY, CDR2 SVGAGI. CDR3 length equals 14 residues. The ends were cut back, 5 bases at V and 2 bases at J, with 11 bases in the middle. The CDR3 here is CASSPYYLTDTQYF. The CDR3 DNA reads as TGTGCCAGCAGTCCCTATTATCTCACAGATACGCAGTATTTT.

This chain connects TRBV12-3 or TRBV12-4 to TRBJ1-5, with no clear D. The CDR3 sequence is 12 residues long. The V end was cut by 6 bases, the J end by 5 bases, with 8 bases between. CDR3 DNA sequence: TGTGCCAGCAGCTTTATTGATCAGCCCCAGCATTTT. It translates to CASSFIDQPQHF.

The rearrangement joins TRBV18 to TRBJ1-1, with 10 bases lining up with TRBD1. The CDR3 extends over 15 amino acids. The ends lost 1 base at V and 6 bases at J; junction bases unmatched: 5. The germline V gene encodes CDR1 KGHSH and CDR2 LQKENI. The CDR3 sequence: CASSPQGQGSPEAFF. The CDR3 DNA sequence: TGTGCCAGCTCACCACAGGGACAGGGGTCCCCTGAAGCTTTCTTT.

This rearrangement joins TRBV6-5 to TRBJ2-2; tentative D call: TRBD1 (6 bases). In germline, CDR1 is MNHEY, CDR2 SVGAGI. Trimming stripped 5 bases from V and 6 bases from J, with 13 bases between. This CDR3 spans 14 amino acids. The CDR3 loop is CASSRIGTSGELFF. CDR3 DNA: TGTGCCAGCAGTCGAATCGGGACATCCGGGGAGCTGTTTTTT.

CDR3 nucleotide sequence: TGTGCCAGCAGTTTGACAGGGGTTTCACCCCTCCACTTT. Its translation: CASSLTGVSPLHF. This chain uses TRBV12-3 or TRBV12-4 with TRBJ1-6, with TRBD1 matching 8 bases. V was clipped by 3 bases and J by 9 bases; unmatched bases: 1. CDR3 length equals 13 residues.

Here the CDR3 DNA reads TGTGCCATACAGGGACAGCCTAATGAAAAACTGTTTTTT. It is translated as CAIQGQPNEKLFF. The rearrangement joins TRBV24-1 to TRBJ1-4, with 7 bases identical to TRBD1. V dropped 11 bases and J dropped 3; count of bases not matched to a gene: 5. CDR3 length equals 13 residues. Germline loops: CDR1 KGHDR, CDR2 SFDVKD.

The chain couples TRBV2 to TRBJ2-7; 9 bases agree with TRBD1. Germline V gives CDR1 SNHLY, CDR2 FYNNEI. CDR3 length equals 13 residues. With 11 bases clipped from V and 3 bases from J, the junction kept 8 bases outside the gene matches. This CDR3 reads CAWQQGANYEQYV. The CDR3 nucleotides read TGTGCCTGGCAACAGGGGGCCAACTACGAGCAGTACGTC.

The J gene is TRBJ1-2, the V gene TRBV19; 7 bases map to TRBD1. The CDR3 extends over 13 amino acids. Trimming cost V 7 bases and J 8 bases; bases outside gene matches: 10. Germline V gives CDR1 LNHDA, CDR2 SQIVND (reference sequence). CDR3 protein: CASNSQGLPGYTF. DNA for the CDR3: TGTGCCAGTAATTCACAGGGGCTTCCCGGCTACACCTTC.

The chain combines TRBV12-5 with TRBJ1-5, with D perhaps TRBD1 (6 bases). Trimming cost V 6 bases and J 0 bases, with 12 bases left between them. CDR1 is LGHNT, CDR2 FRNRAP, per germline. The CDR3 contains 15 residues. CDR3 nucleotide sequence: TGTGCTAGTGGATCAGGGGACGTTAGCAATCAGCCCCAGCATTTT. Translated, it gives CASGSGDVSNQPQHF.

The chain carries TRBV19 and TRBJ2-3; D unresolved. This CDR3 is 13 amino acids long. V shed 1 base and J shed 3 bases, with 5 bases lying between them. In germline, CDR1 is LNHDA, CDR2 SQIVND (reference sequence). The CDR3 sequence is CASSIVLTDTQYF. The CDR3 DNA is TGTGCCAGTAGTATAGTCCTAACAGATACGCAGTATTTT.

The gene calls are TRBV5-4 and TRBJ1-1; 9 positions agree with TRBD1. Germline V gene sequence: CDR1 SGHNT, CDR2 YYREEE (reference sequence). V shed 3 bases, J shed 0 bases, and the junction held 6 bases outside the gene matches. The CDR3 loop spans 16 amino acids. CDR3 in amino acids: CASSSGTGYMNTEAFF. The CDR3 DNA reads TGTGCCAGCAGCTCCGGGACAGGGTATATGAACACTGAAGCTTTCTTT. Full variable domain (missing parts from reference TRBV5-4 and TRBJ1-1): ETGVTQSPTHLIKTRGQQVTLRCSSQSGHNTVSWYQQALGQGPQFIFQYYREEENGRGNFPPRFSGLQFPNYSSELNVNALELDDSALYLCASSSGTGYMNTEAFFGQGTRLTVV.

This chain connects TRBV6-1 to TRBJ2-2; possibly TRBD2 for D (7 bases). The V and J ends lost 3 bases and 6 bases respectively, with 14 bases between them. CDR1 MNHNS and CDR2 SASEGT come from the germline V gene. The CDR3 covers 15 residues. CDR3 loop: CASSEEGGSSGELFF. As DNA, the CDR3 is TGTGCCAGCAGTGAGGAGGGGGGGAGCTCCGGGGAGCTGTTTTTT.